The T cell receptor (beta chain) described here comes from a study of blood T cell repertoires in COVID-19. Sequencing was performed with immunoSEQ multiplex PCR; in TCRdb, only in-frame clones are kept and a portion is missing. The data contain around 250,000 clones, around 90% of them seen just once; the ten biggest clones take up approximately 2.1%. The V end was cut by 6 bases, the J end by 8 bases, with 19 bases between. Per germline, CDR1 SNHLY and CDR2 FYNNEI. This CDR3 has 14 amino acids. The receptor was isolated from an older woman with COVID-19, enrolled during active disease. The genes are TRBV2 and TRBJ1-2, with D tentatively TRBD1 (5 bases). The sample consisted of peripheral blood. In DNA form, the CDR3 reads TGTGCCAGCAGGGGGGGGACGGGTTCTATCGGCTACACCTTC. As protein: CASRGGTGSIGYTF.